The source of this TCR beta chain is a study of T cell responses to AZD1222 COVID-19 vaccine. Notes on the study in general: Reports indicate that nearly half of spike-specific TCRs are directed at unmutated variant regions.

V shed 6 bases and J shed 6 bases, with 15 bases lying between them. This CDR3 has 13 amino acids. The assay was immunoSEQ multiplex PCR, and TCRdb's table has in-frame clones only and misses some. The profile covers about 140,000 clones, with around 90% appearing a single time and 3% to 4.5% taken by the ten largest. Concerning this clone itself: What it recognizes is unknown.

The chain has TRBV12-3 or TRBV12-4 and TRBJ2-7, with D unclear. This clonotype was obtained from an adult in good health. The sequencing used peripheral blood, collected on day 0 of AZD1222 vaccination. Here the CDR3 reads CASSRVTPLEQYF. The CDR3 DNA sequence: TGTGCCAGCAGCCGGGTCACCCCCCTCGAGCAGTACTTC.